This T cell receptor (beta chain) was retrieved from a study of identical twins. The V and J ends lost 0 bases and 4 bases, in that order; junction bases with no gene match: 5. Germline V gene lookup returns CDR1 DFQATT and CDR2 SNEGSKA (reference sequence). CDR3 length equals 15 residues. Findings and limits, study-wide: The analysis was cross-sectional rather than longitudinal within donors.

A template switching step contributed a universal primer site, while unique molecular identifiers were present in the cDNA. MiXCR was run by TCRdb on the 5' RACE reads, yielding one entry per CDR3 protein. The sample contains roughly 770,000 distinct CDR3 sequences, roughly 18% of which appear only once. Notes on this clonotype: The antigen is not known.

The sample was also linked to a second study, of T cells expressing NK-cell markers.

This sequence was found in a woman aged 18-30 years in good health. V and J are TRBV20-1 and TRBJ2-1; 8 bases are a match to TRBD2. The sequencing sample was made of PBMCs. In DNA form, the CDR3 reads TGCAGTGCTAGAGATAAGCCTAGCGGGTACAATGAGCAGTTCTTC. Translation: CSARDKPSGYNEQFF.